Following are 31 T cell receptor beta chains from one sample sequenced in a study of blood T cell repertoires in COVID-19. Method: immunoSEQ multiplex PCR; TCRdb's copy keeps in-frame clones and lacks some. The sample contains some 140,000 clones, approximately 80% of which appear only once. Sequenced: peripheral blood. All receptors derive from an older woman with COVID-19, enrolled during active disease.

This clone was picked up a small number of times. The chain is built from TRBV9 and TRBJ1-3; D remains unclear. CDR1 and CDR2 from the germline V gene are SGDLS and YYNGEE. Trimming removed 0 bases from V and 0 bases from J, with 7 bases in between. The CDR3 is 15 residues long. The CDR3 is CASSVEENSGNTIYF. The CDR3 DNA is TGTGCCAGCAGCGTAGAGGAGAACTCTGGAAACACCATATATTTT.

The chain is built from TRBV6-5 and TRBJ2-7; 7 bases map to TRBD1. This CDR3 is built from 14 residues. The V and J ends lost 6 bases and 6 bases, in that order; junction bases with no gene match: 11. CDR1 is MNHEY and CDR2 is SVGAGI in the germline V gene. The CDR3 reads CASRPDRAPGEQYF. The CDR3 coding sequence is TGTGCCAGCAGGCCCGACAGGGCCCCTGGCGAGCAGTACTTC.

CDR3 loop: CASSLASSGYTGELFF. In nucleotides, the CDR3 is TGCGCCAGCAGCTTGGCCTCAAGCGGGTACACCGGGGAGCTGTTTTTT. The V call is TRBV5-1, the J call TRBJ2-2; maybe TRBD2 (6 bases). Germline V CDR1 and CDR2: SGHRS, YFSETQ. Trimming pared 0 bases from V and 3 bases from J, leaving 12 bases between. The length of the CDR3 is 16 residues. Full variable domain (outside the CDR3, taken from reference TRBV5-1 and TRBJ2-2): KAGVTQTPRYLIKTRGQQVTLSCSPISGHRSVSWYQQTPGQGLQFLFEYFSETQRNKGNFPGRFSGRQFSNSRSEMNVSTLELGDSALYLCASSLASSGYTGELFFGEGSRLTVL.

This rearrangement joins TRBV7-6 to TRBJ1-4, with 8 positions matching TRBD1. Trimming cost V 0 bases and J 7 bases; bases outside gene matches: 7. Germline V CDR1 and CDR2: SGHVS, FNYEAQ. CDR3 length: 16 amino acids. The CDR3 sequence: CASSLATGQGGEKLFF. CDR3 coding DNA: TGTGCCAGCAGCTTAGCGACCGGACAGGGAGGTGAAAAACTGTTTTTT.

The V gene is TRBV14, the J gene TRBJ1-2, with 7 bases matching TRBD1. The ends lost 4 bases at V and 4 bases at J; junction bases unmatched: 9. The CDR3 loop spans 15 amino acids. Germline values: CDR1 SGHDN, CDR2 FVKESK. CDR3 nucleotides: TGTGCCAGCAGCCGAGGCCGGGACAGTGTCTATGGCTACACCTTC. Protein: CASSRGRDSVYGYTF.

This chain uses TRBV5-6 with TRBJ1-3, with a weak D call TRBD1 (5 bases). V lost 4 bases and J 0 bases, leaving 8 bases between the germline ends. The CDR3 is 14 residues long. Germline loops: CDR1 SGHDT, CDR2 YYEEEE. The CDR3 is CASSPTDSGNTIYF. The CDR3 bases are TGTGCCAGCAGCCCGACAGACTCTGGAAACACCATATATTTT.

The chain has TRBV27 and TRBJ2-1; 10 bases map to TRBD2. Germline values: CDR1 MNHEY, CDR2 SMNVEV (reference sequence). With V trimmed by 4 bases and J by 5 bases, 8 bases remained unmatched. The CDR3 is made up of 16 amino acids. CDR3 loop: CASSSFGLAAHNEQFF. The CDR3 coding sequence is TGTGCCAGCAGTTCCTTTGGACTAGCGGCCCACAATGAGCAGTTCTTC.

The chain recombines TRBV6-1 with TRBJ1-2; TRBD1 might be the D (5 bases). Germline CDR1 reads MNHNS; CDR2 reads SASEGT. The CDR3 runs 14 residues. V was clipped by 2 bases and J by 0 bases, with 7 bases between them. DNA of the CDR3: TGTGCCAGCAGTGAAAAGGGGACTAACTATGGCTACACCTTC. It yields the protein CASSEKGTNYGYTF.

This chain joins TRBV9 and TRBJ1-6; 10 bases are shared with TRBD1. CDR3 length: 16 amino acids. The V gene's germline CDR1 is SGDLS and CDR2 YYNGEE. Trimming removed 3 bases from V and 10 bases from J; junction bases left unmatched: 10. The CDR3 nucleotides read TGTGCCAGCAGCGCCGGGGCGGGGACAGGGGACTCACCCCTCCACTTT. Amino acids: CASSAGAGTGDSPLHF.

Written as DNA, the CDR3 is TGTGCCAGCAGCCAAGGCCTGACAGGGTGGGCTGAAGCTTTCTTT. Translation: CASSQGLTGWAEAFF. The rearrangement uses TRBV14 and TRBJ1-1, with 7 bases that match TRBD1. Germline loops: CDR1 SGHDN, CDR2 FVKESK. V lost 1 base to trimming and J lost 6 bases; unmatched junction nucleotides: 8. The CDR3 contains 15 residues. The variable domain in full, with the rest retrieved from reference TRBV14 and TRBJ1-1, is EAGVTQFPSHSVIEKGQTVTLRCDPISGHDNLYWYRRVMGKEIKFLLHFVKESKQDESGMPNNRFLAERTGGTYSTLKVQPAELEDSGVYFCASSQGLTGWAEAFFGQGTRLTVV.

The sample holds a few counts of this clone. The CDR3 here is CASSVGQGSTGELFF. The CDR3 DNA reads as TGTGCCAGCAGCGTAGGTCAGGGTTCCACCGGGGAGCTGTTTTTT. The V call is TRBV9, the J call TRBJ2-2; D is possibly TRBD1 (5 bases). This CDR3 region has 15 residues. V was clipped by 0 bases and J by 4 bases, with 10 bases between them. The germline V gene has CDR1 SGDLS and CDR2 YYNGEE.

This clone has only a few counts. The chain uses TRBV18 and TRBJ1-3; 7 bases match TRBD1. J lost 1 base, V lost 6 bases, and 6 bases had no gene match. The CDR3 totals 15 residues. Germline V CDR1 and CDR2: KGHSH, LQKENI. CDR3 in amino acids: CASSPGTESGNTIYF. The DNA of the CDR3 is TGTGCCAGCTCGCCCGGGACAGAGTCTGGAAACACCATATATTTT.

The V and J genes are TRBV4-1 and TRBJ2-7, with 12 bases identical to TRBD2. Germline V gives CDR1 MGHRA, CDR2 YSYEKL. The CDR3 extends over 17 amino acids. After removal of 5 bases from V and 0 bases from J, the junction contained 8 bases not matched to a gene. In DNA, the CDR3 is TGCGCCAGCAGCACTTTACTAGCGGGAGGTAGCTCCTACGAGCAGTACTTC. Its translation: CASSTLLAGGSSYEQYF.

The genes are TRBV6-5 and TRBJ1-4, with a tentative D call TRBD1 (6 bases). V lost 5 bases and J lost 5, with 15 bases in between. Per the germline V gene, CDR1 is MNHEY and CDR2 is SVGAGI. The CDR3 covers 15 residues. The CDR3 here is CASSPQSTGNEKLFF. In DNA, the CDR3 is TGTGCCAGCAGTCCCCAGTCAACAGGGAATGAAAAACTGTTTTTT.

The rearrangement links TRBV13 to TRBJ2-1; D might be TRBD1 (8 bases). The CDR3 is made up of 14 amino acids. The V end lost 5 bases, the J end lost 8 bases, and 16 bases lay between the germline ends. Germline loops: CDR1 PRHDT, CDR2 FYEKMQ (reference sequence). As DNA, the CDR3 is TGTGCCAGCAGCACCAACAGGGGGGGCGATGAGCAGTTCTTC. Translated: CASSTNRGGDEQFF.

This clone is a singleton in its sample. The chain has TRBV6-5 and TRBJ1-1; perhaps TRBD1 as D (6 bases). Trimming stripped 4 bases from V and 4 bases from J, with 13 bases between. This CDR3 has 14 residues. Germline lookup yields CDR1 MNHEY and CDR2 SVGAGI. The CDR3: CASSSSGASTEAFF. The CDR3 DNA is TGTGCCAGCAGTTCTTCAGGGGCGTCCACTGAAGCTTTCTTT.

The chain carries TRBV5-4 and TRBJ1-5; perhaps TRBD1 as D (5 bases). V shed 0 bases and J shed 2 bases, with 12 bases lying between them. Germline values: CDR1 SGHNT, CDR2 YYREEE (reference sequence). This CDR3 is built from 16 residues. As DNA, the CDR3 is TGTGCCAGCAGCTTGGGAGGGAGGGGTGGCAATCAGCCCCAGCATTTT. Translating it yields CASSLGGRGGNQPQHF.

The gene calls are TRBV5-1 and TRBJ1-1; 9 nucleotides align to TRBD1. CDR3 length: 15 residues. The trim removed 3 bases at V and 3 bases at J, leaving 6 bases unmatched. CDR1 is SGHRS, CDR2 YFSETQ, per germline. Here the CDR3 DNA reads TGCGCCAGCAGCTACGGACAGGGGAGGGACACTGAAGCTTTCTTT. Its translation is CASSYGQGRDTEAFF.

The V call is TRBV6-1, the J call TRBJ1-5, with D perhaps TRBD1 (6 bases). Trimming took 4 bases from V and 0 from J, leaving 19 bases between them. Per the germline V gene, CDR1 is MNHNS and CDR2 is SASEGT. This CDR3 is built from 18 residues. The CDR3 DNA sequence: TGTGCCAGCAGTGGACAGGCCGGAGTGGGATATAGCAATCAGCCCCAGCATTTT. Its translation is CASSGQAGVGYSNQPQHF.

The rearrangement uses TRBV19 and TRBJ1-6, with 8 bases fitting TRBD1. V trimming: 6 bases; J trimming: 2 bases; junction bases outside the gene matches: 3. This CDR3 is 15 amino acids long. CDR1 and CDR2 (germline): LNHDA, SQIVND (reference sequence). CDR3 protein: CASSPDRAYNSPLHF. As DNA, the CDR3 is TGTGCCAGTAGCCCGGACAGGGCCTATAATTCACCCCTCCACTTT.

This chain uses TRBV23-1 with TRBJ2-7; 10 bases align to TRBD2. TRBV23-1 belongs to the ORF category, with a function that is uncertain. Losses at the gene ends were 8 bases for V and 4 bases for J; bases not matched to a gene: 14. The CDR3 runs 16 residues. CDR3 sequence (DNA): TGCGCCAGCGCCGGTCGCCCGGTTAGCGGGGGGTACGAGCAGTACTTC. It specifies CASAGRPVSGGYEQYF.

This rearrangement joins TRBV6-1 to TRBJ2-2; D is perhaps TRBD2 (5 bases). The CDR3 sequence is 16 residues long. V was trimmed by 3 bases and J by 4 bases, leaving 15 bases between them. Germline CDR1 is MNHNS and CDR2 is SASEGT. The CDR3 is CASSDPRLSSTGELFF. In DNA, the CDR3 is TGTGCCAGCAGTGATCCCCGACTATCCTCCACCGGGGAGCTGTTTTTT.

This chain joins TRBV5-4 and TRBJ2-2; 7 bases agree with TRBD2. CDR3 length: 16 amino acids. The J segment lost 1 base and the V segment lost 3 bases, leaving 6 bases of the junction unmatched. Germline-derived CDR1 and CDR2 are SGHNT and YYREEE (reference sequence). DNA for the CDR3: TGTGCCAGCAGCTCGGGAGGTAGCTGGAACACCGGGGAGCTGTTTTTT. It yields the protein CASSSGGSWNTGELFF.

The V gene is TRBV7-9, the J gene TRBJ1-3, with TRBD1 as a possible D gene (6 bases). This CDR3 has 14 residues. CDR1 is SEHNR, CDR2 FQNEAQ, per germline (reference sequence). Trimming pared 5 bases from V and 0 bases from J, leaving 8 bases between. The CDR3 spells CASSLQGSGNTIYF. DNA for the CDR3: TGTGCCAGCAGCCTACAGGGCTCTGGAAACACCATATATTTT.

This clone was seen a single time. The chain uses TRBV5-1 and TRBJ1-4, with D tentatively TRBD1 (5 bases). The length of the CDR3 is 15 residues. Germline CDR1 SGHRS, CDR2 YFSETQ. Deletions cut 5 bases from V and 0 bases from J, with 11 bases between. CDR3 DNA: TGCGCCAGCAGGGGGGGGAGGTCAACTAATGAAAAACTGTTTTTT. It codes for CASRGGRSTNEKLFF.

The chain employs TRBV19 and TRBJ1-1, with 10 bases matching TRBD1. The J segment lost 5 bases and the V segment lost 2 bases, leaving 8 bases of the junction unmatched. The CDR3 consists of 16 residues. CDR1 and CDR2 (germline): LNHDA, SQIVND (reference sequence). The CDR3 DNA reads TGTGCCAGTAGTATATCGACGGGACAGGGGTGGACTGAAGCTTTCTTT. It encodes CASSISTGQGWTEAFF.

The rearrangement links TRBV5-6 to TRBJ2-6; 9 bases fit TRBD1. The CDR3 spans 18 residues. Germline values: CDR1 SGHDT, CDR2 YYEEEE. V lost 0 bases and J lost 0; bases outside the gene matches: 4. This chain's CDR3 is CASSLVWTGVSGANVLTF. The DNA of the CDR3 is TGTGCCAGCAGCTTGGTTTGGACAGGGGTCTCTGGGGCCAACGTCCTGACTTTC.

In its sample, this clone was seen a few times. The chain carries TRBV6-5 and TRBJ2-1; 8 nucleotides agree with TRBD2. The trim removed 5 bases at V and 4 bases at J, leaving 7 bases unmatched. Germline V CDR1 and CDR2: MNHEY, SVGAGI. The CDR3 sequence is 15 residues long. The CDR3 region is CASSPGTRGYNEQFF. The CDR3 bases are TGTGCCAGCAGTCCCGGGACTAGGGGTTACAATGAGCAGTTCTTC.

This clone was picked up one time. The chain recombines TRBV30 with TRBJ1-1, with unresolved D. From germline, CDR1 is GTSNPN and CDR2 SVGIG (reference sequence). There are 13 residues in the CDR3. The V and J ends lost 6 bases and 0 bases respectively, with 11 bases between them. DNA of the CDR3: TGTGCCTGTTTCCGAGACATGAACACTGAAGCTTTCTTT. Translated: CACFRDMNTEAFF.

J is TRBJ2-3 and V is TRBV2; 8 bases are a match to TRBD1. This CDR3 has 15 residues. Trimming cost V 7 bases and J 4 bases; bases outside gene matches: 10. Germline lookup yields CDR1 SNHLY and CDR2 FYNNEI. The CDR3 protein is CASKMTGERSDTQYF. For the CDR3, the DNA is TGTGCCAGCAAGATGACAGGGGAACGGTCAGATACGCAGTATTTT.

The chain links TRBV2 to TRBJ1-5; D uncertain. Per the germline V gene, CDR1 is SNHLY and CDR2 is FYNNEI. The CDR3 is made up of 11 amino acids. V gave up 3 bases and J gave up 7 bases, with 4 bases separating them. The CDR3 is CASSDGQPQHF. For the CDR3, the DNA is TGTGCCAGCAGTGATGGCCAGCCCCAGCATTTT.